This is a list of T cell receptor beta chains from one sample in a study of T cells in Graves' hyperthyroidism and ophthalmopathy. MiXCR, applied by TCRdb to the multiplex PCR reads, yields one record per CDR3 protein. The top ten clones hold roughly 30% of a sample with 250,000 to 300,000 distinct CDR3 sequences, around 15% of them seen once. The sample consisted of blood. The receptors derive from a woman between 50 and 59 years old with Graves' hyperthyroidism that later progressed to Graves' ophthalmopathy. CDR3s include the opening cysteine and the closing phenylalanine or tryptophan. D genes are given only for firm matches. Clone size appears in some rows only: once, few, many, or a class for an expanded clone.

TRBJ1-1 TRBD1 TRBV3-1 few TGTGCCGGCAGCTTCCGGACAGGGAACACTGAAGCTTTCTTT CAGSFRTGNTEAFF
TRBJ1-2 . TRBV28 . TGTGCCAGCAGTGAAAACTATGGCTACACCTTC CASSENYGYTF
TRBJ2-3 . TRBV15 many TGTGCCACCAGCAGAGATCGCAGCAGCACAGATACGCAGTATTTT CATSRDRSSTDTQYF
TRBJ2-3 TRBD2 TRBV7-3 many TGTGCCAGCAGCCCAACACCGGGACTAGCGGGACAGTATTTT CASSPTPGLAGQYF
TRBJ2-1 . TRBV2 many TGTGCCAGCAGTACCCCTCCCGAGTGGGATTCCTACAATGAGCAGTTCTTC CASSTPPEWDSYNEQFF
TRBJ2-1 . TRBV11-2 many TGTGCCAGCAGCTCCTCCCAGGGCCTATCCAATGAGCAGTTCTTC CASSSSQGLSNEQFF
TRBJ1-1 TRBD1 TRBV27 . TGTGCCAGCAGTTCCCCCCCGGGACAGGGGAGGCCTGAAGCTTTCTTT CASSSPPGQGRPEAFF
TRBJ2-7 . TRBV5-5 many TGTGCCAGCACCATGGCAGGGGCGATTTCCTACGAGCAGTACTTC CASTMAGAISYEQYF
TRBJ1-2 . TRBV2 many TGTGCCAGCAGCGTTAGCTCCAACGGAGGCTACACCTTC CASSVSSNGGYTF
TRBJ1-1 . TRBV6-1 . TGTGCCAGCAGTGTAGGGAGGAGGACTGAAGCTTTCTTT CASSVGRRTEAFF
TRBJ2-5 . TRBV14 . TGTGCCAGCAGCTTAAACGCCGGTTTTTTGAGAGAGACCCAGTACTTC CASSLNAGFLRETQYF
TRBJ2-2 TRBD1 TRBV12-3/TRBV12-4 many TGTGCCAGCAGTACCCGGACAGGGGGGTTAGTAAACACCGGGGAGCTGTTTTTT CASSTRTGGLVNTGELFF
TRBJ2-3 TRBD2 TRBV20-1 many TGCAGTGCTAGTGGGACTAGCGAGAGGGGAGATACGCAGTATTTT CSASGTSERGDTQYF
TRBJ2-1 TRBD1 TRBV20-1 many TGCAGTGCTAAAGAGGACAGGGCGAGCAATGAGCAGTTCTTC CSAKEDRASNEQFF
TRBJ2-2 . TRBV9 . TGTGCCAGCAGCGTAGTCTGGGGGACCGGGGAGCTGTTTTTT CASSVVWGTGELFF
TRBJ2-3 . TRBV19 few TGTGCCAGTAGATTGAGCGGGGATACGCAGTATTTT CASRLSGDTQYF
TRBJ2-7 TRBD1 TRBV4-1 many TGCGCCAGCAGCCAAGATCGACAGGGGGCAGCCTACGAGCAGTACTTC CASSQDRQGAAYEQYF
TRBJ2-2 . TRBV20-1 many TGCAGTGCTAGAGATCAAGGGACAAGGCAAGCCGGGGAGCTGTTTTTT CSARDQGTRQAGELFF
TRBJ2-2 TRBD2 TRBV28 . TGTGCCACCCAGTGGACGGGAGGGGGCACCGGGGAGCTGTTTTTT CATQWTGGGTGELFF
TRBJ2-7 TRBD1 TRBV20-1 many TGCAGTGCTAGAGATCCCAGGGGGCAGTTTTACGAGCAGTACTTC CSARDPRGQFYEQYF